The 15 T cell receptor beta chains below come from one sample, sequenced in a study of long-term antiretroviral therapy in people with HIV. It was version v3.0 of the immunoSEQ assay that was run at survey level. Profiled with immunoSEQ multiplex PCR; TCRdb holds only in-frame clones, not every one. Among approximately 35,000 clones listed, 97% were seen once. The sample was unsorted PBMCs, taken 6.9 years after starting antiretroviral therapy. Receptor source: a man younger than 40 with HIV.

This chain links TRBV5-1 with TRBJ2-7; the D is unclear. CDR1 is SGHRS and CDR2 is YFSETQ in the germline V gene. CDR3 length: 15 amino acids. Trimming shortened V by 3 bases and J by 5 bases, and 18 bases separated the two germline ends. The CDR3 bases are TGCGCCAGCAGCTCTCTATCGAGGACCCCAAACGAGCAGTACTTC. It encodes CASSSLSRTPNEQYF.

The genes are TRBV11-2 and TRBJ2-3, with TRBD2 matching over 8 bases. The trim removed 0 bases at V and 3 bases at J, leaving 8 bases unmatched. Germline lookup yields CDR1 SGHAT and CDR2 FQNNGV. The CDR3 covers 17 residues. The CDR3 DNA sequence: TGTGCCAGCAGCTTAGAACTGAGCGGGGGTGATACAGATACGCAGTATTTT. It yields the protein CASSLELSGGDTDTQYF.

V usage is TRBV10-3 and J usage is TRBJ1-3; the D is unclear. V lost 7 bases to trimming and J lost 4 bases, with 8 bases between them. CDR1 ENHRY and CDR2 SYGVKD come from the germline V gene. CDR3 length equals 12 residues. DNA for the CDR3: TGTGCCATCAATCATCCGGGAAACACCATATATTTT. Protein: CAINHPGNTIYF.

V gene TRBV5-1 combines with J gene TRBJ2-2, with 7 bases identical to TRBD2. The CDR3 extends over 14 amino acids. Germline CDR1 is SGHRS and CDR2 is YFSETQ. The trim removed 3 bases at V and 7 bases at J, leaving 6 bases unmatched. The CDR3 here is CASSWKASGGELFF. The CDR3 DNA sequence: TGCGCCAGCAGCTGGAAGGCTAGCGGCGGGGAGCTGTTTTTT.

The chain has TRBV7-9 and TRBJ2-7; 10 bases fit TRBD1. Losses at the gene ends were 3 bases for V and 6 bases for J; bases not matched to a gene: 5. Germline CDR1 and CDR2: SEHNR and FQNEAQ (reference sequence). The CDR3 covers 14 residues. The CDR3 spells CASSFPGTGAEQYF. The CDR3 DNA is TGTGCCAGCAGCTTTCCCGGGACAGGGGCCGAGCAGTACTTC.

J is TRBJ2-1 and V is TRBV11-1, with 13 bases lining up with TRBD2. After removal of 7 bases from V and 6 bases from J, the junction contained 6 bases not matched to a gene. This CDR3 comprises 15 residues. CDR1 SGHAT and CDR2 FQDESV come from the germline V gene (reference sequence). CDR3 DNA sequence: TGTGCCAGCACCACAGGACTAGCGGGAGCCAATGAGCAGTTCTTC. It translates to CASTTGLAGANEQFF.

The rearrangement joins TRBV12-5 to TRBJ1-6; D gene uncertain. The CDR3 has 16 amino acids. Trimming left V 1 base short and J 4 bases short, with 11 bases between. From germline, CDR1 is LGHNT and CDR2 FRNRAP. For the CDR3, the DNA is TGTGCTAGTGGTTTGGGTAACAGAGGTTATAATTCACCCCTCCACTTT. The encoded protein is CASGLGNRGYNSPLHF.

This clone was recorded once. V gene TRBV25-1 combines with J gene TRBJ1-4; D is unresolved. CDR1 and CDR2 from the germline V gene are MGHDK and SYGVNS. The CDR3 extends over 16 amino acids. The V gene lost 6 bases and the J gene lost 0 bases, with 14 bases spanning the gap. The CDR3 loop reads CASSDTEGATNEKLFF. DNA for the CDR3: TGTGCCAGCAGCGATACAGAGGGCGCAACTAATGAAAAACTGTTTTTT.

The chain combines TRBV9 with TRBJ2-1; 9 nucleotides line up with TRBD2. This CDR3 spans 14 amino acids. Germline trimming cut 4 bases from V and 9 bases from J; bases unmatched to any gene: 8. CDR1 and CDR2 from the germline V gene are SGDLS and YYNGEE. Written as DNA, the CDR3 is TGTGCCAGCAGCCTCCTACTTAGCGGGGGTGAGCAGTTCTTC. This codes for CASSLLLSGGEQFF.

The genes are TRBV13 and TRBJ1-1; no definite D call. The CDR3 loop spans 14 amino acids. Germline V CDR1 and CDR2: PRHDT, FYEKMQ (reference sequence). V was trimmed by 1 base and J by 1 base, leaving 7 bases between them. The CDR3 region is CASSLDMANTEAFF. Written as DNA, the CDR3 is TGTGCCAGCAGCTTAGACATGGCGAACACTGAAGCTTTCTTT.

The chain has TRBV4-1 and TRBJ1-2, with D hard to call. CDR1 is MGHRA, CDR2 YSYEKL, per germline. The CDR3 is made up of 13 amino acids. V was cut by 5 bases and J by 1 base, with 8 bases left in between. The CDR3 DNA sequence: TGCGCCAGCAGCGTCCCCAATAACTATGGCTACACCTTC. Translating gives CASSVPNNYGYTF.

The rearrangement links TRBV9 to TRBJ2-2, with D possibly being TRBD1 (6 bases). V was trimmed by 0 bases and J by 6 bases, leaving 9 bases between them. There are 14 residues in the CDR3. Germline lookup yields CDR1 SGDLS and CDR2 YYNGEE. The CDR3 nucleotides are TGTGCCAGCAGCGTAGTCCAGGGGCCCGGGGAGCTGTTTTTT. This gives the protein CASSVVQGPGELFF.

The chain links TRBV18 to TRBJ2-7; possible D gene TRBD1, 6 bases. Trimming left V 4 bases short and J 5 bases short, with 12 bases between. The germline CDR1 and CDR2 sequences are KGHSH and LQKENI. The CDR3 spans 13 residues. This CDR3 is CASSLRQEDEQYF. In nucleotides, the CDR3 is TGTGCCAGCTCACTTCGACAGGAGGACGAGCAGTACTTC.

The chain uses TRBV14 and TRBJ1-2; the D is unclear. V gave up 0 bases and J gave up 4 bases, with 6 bases separating them. This CDR3 spans 13 amino acids. Germline V gene lookup returns CDR1 SGHDN and CDR2 FVKESK. CDR3 in amino acids: CASSQDTPYGYTF. In DNA form, the CDR3 reads TGTGCCAGCAGCCAAGACACACCCTATGGCTACACCTTC. The full variable domain, rest sourced from reference TRBV14 and TRBJ1-2, is EAGVTQFPSHSVIEKGQTVTLRCDPISGHDNLYWYRRVMGKEIKFLLHFVKESKQDESGMPNNRFLAERTGGTYSTLKVQPAELEDSGVYFCASSQDTPYGYTFGSGTRLTVV.

This rearrangement joins TRBV5-6 to TRBJ1-6, with a weak D call TRBD1 (6 bases). Between the trimmed V and J ends, which lost 4 bases and 10 bases, there was a span of 12 bases. This CDR3 is built from 13 residues. CDR1 and CDR2 (germline): SGHDT, YYEEEE. The DNA for the CDR3 is TGTGCCAGCAGCGATCAGGGGCGGTCACCCCTCCACTTT. It yields the protein CASSDQGRSPLHF. Drawing the rest from reference TRBV5-6 and TRBJ1-6, the complete variable domain is DAGVTQSPTHLIKTRGQQVTLRCSPKSGHDTVSWYQQALGQGPQFIFQYYEEEERQRGNFPDRFSGHQFPNYSSELNVNALLLGDSALYLCASSDQGRSPLHFGNGTRLTVT.